Listed below are T cell receptor beta chains from one sample, sequenced in a study of OX40 agonist ivuxolimab in advanced cancers. Some clones are missing from TCRdb's copy, which holds only in-frame ones; the method was immunoSEQ multiplex PCR. The profile shows 20,000 or so clones, around 77% of them singletons. Specimen: CD4+ or CD8+ T cells sorted from blood, collected in a trial of the OX40 agonist ivuxolimab. Receptors were obtained from an adult with an advanced solid tumor such as melanoma, head and neck, liver or kidney cancer. CDR3s include the opening cysteine and the closing phenylalanine or tryptophan. Rows give clone size only sometimes, using once, few, many, or a class for an expanded clone.

J: TRBJ1-2
V: TRBV6-5
size: .
CDR3: CASTGGGVIYGYTF

J: TRBJ2-3
V: TRBV5-6
size: .
CDR3: CASSLDWSPDTQYF

J: TRBJ2-3
V: TRBV30
size: once
CDR3: CAFIRGLEQYF

J: TRBJ2-7
V: TRBV15
size: few
CDR3: CATSGELAGWLGEQYF

J: TRBJ2-7
V: TRBV30
size: .
CDR3: CAWSLTGVGTYEQYF

J: TRBJ2-2
V: TRBV2
size: .
CDR3: CASNEDRDANTGELFF

J: TRBJ1-1
V: TRBV4-3
size: .
CDR3: CASSQDLMGRTNTEAFF

J: TRBJ2-2
V: TRBV5-4
size: few
CDR3: CASSRPVGTRGTGELFF

J: TRBJ2-7
V: TRBV29-1
size: .
CDR3: CSVESGRSYEQYF

J: TRBJ1-4
V: TRBV14
size: .
CDR3: CASSQALGGQLEKLFF

J: TRBJ1-2
V: TRBV21-1
size: .
CDR3: CASRGGGLDYGYTF

J: TRBJ1-6
V: TRBV12-5
size: .
CDR3: CASGQTLNSPLHF

J: TRBJ2-3
V: TRBV5-4
size: .
CDR3: CASSWGPLTDTQYF

J: TRBJ1-5
V: TRBV19
size: .
CDR3: CASSLDRASNQPQHF

J: TRBJ1-4
V: TRBV7-9
size: .
CDR3: CASSLDRAAEKLFF

J: TRBJ2-7
V: TRBV5-8
size: once
CDR3: CASSLGQGGSEQYF

J: TRBJ1-1
V: TRBV4-3
size: few
CDR3: CASSQRGYDGNTEAFF

J: TRBJ2-7
V: TRBV5-1
size: .
CDR3: CASSFGTGGVEQYF

J: TRBJ1-5
V: TRBV12-5
size: .
CDR3: CASGFRTGVSNQPQHF

J: TRBJ1-1
V: TRBV4-1
size: .
CDR3: CASSQDEGIEAFF

J: TRBJ2-5
V: TRBV7-7
size: few
CDR3: CASSLVPRAETQYF

J: TRBJ2-1
V: TRBV6-5
size: .
CDR3: CASSQRNTYNEQFF

J: TRBJ1-4
V: TRBV29-1
size: .
CDR3: CSAWTAEGNEKLFF

J: TRBJ2-3
V: TRBV7-8
size: .
CDR3: CASSLVSGQSDTQYF

J: TRBJ1-5
V: TRBV19
size: .
CDR3: CASSGPGTGNNQPQHF

J: TRBJ1-2
V: TRBV5-6
size: once
CDR3: CASSTGYANYGYTF

J: TRBJ1-1
V: TRBV5-5
size: .
CDR3: CASSLGWGTEAFF

J: TRBJ2-7
V: TRBV2
size: .
CDR3: CASSEALPGRGEQYF

J: TRBJ2-5
V: TRBV29-1
size: .
CDR3: CSVVLSSGETQYF

J: TRBJ2-7
V: TRBV4-2
size: .
CDR3: CASSQGLAGTPYEQYF

J: TRBJ2-1
V: TRBV30
size: .
CDR3: CAWTPTSGDDDEQFF

J: TRBJ2-1
V: TRBV6-5
size: .
CDR3: CASSYELGGIYNEQFF

J: TRBJ1-2
V: TRBV6-6
size: .
CDR3: CASSYTLTTGSGYTF

J: .
V: TRBV5-1
size: once
CDR3: CASSSGDLGDEQYF

J: TRBJ1-4
V: TRBV9
size: .
CDR3: CASSTRSGPPEKLFF

J: TRBJ2-5
V: TRBV14
size: .
CDR3: CASSQRAGWETQYF

J: TRBJ2-7
V: TRBV6-6
size: medium-sized
CDR3: CASSYSGAAYEQYF

J: TRBJ2-7
V: TRBV11-2
size: .
CDR3: CASSGQGGFSYEQYF

J: TRBJ1-2
V: TRBV27
size: .
CDR3: CASRAEGYYGYTF

J: TRBJ2-7
V: TRBV4-3
size: .
CDR3: CASSQDVAGSYEQYF

J: TRBJ1-6
V: TRBV6-5
size: .
CDR3: CASTYRTANSPLHF

J: TRBJ2-7
V: TRBV7-2
size: medium-sized
CDR3: CASSLASDTYYEQYF

J: TRBJ1-2
V: TRBV11-3
size: .
CDR3: CASSLGTAAIYGYTF

J: TRBJ2-7
V: TRBV19
size: .
CDR3: CASSFEEGTGYEQYF

J: TRBJ2-7
V: TRBV7-9
size: .
CDR3: CASSPRWDRGYEQYF

J: TRBJ2-7
V: TRBV2
size: .
CDR3: CASSFGDYEQYF

J: TRBJ2-7
V: TRBV7-6
size: .
CDR3: CASSLNSGGSYEQYF

J: TRBJ1-6
V: TRBV5-1
size: .
CDR3: CASSLTGQGSYNSPLHF

J: TRBJ2-2
V: TRBV7-8
size: .
CDR3: CASSLEGGVDTGELFF

J: TRBJ2-1
V: TRBV9
size: .
CDR3: CASSLTGTERDEQFF

J: TRBJ1-5
V: TRBV10-2
size: .
CDR3: CASRVGGASNQPQHF

J: TRBJ2-7
V: TRBV27
size: .
CDR3: CASSRGPFYEQYF

J: TRBJ2-1
V: TRBV11-2
size: .
CDR3: CASSHWTGQDEQFF

J: TRBJ2-1
V: TRBV27
size: .
CDR3: CASSFRGGNEQFF

J: TRBJ2-3
V: TRBV27
size: .
CDR3: CASSSLADTQYF

J: TRBJ2-7
V: TRBV9
size: .
CDR3: CASSVGGTGTYEQYF

J: TRBJ2-3
V: TRBV7-2
size: .
CDR3: CASSPRLAGGADTQYF

J: TRBJ1-4
V: TRBV5-4
size: .
CDR3: CASSLEGVGEKLFF

J: TRBJ1-1
V: TRBV6-5
size: .
CDR3: CASILSEGGGSEAFF

J: TRBJ2-7
V: TRBV15
size: .
CDR3: CATSRKRGRDSYEQYF